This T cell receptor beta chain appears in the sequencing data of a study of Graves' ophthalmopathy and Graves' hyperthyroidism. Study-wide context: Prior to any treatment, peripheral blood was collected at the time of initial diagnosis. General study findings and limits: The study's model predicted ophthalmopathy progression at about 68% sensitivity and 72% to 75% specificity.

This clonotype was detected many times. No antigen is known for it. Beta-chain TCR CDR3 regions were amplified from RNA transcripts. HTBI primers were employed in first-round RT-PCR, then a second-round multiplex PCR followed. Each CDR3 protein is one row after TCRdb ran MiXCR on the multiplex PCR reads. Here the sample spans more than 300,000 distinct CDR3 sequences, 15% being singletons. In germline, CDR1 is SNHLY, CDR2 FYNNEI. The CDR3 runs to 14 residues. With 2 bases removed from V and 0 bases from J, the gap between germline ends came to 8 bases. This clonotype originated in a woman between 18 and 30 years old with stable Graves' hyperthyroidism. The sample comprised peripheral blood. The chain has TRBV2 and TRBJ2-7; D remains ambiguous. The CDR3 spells CASSEQASSYEQYF. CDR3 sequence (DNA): TGTGCCAGCAGTGAACAGGCAAGCTCCTACGAGCAGTACTTC.